The entry below gives a single T cell receptor beta chain sequence along with its context. This sample was included in a study of blood T cell repertoires in COVID-19. Across the whole study: Samples taken during acute and convalescent COVID-19 were collected in the United States, Italy and Spain. T cells, B-cell-depleted T cells, or PBMCs provided the cDNA or gDNA that served as material.

Patients of the Seattle cohort, enrolled during active infection, were followed longitudinally. Trimming cost V 7 bases and J 3 bases; bases outside gene matches: 15. Per the germline V gene, CDR1 is MDHEN and CDR2 is SYDVKM. The CDR3 sequence is 18 residues long. Sequencing was performed with immunoSEQ multiplex PCR; in TCRdb, only in-frame clones are kept and a portion is missing. The sample includes fewer than 200,000 clones, roughly 90% of them seen just once. Sample: peripheral blood. The sequence came from a man in his thirties or forties with COVID-19, enrolled during active disease. V usage is TRBV28 and J usage is TRBJ2-6; 7 positions agree with TRBD1. CDR3 protein: CASNHIRTGVVGANVLTF. The CDR3, as DNA: TGTGCCAGCAATCATATCAGGACAGGTGTCGTTGGGGCCAACGTCCTGACTTTC. Based on the CDR3 plus reference TRBV28 and TRBJ2-6, the full variable domain is DVKVTQSSRYLVKRTGEKVFLECVQDMDHENMFWYRQDPGLGLRLIYFSYDVKMKEKGDIPEGYSVSREKKERFSLILESASTNQTSMYLCASNHIRTGVVGANVLTFGAGSRLTVL.